This TCR beta chain comes out of a study of shared clonotypes between healthy human individuals (dated by TCRdb to the early 2020s). Regarding the research as a whole: The cohort included a few men and a couple of women between 18 and 49 years of age. Per donor, leukapheresis produced somewhere between about 0.94 and 9 billion PBMCs. To estimate repertoire size and how much clonotype sharing occurs between individuals, the study deeply sequenced the blood TCR repertoires of five or six healthy adults. Per donor, three plates each were used for CD4 naive and CD4 memory, two for CD8 naive, and one for CD8 memory. Libraries were prepared and TCR repertoires were sequenced by different laboratories using diverse techniques, in order to increase sequencing depth and limit assay-specific biases.

Study-wide conclusions, independent of this receptor: Only blood was sampled, and tissue TCR repertoires likely differ from those in blood. The small number of donors limited the genetic and exposure-history diversity represented. Pairwise subsampling indicated that sequencing depth was expected to affect the degree of clonotype sharing among donors. Compared with non-shared clonotypes, clonotypes shared by all four sorted-subset donors had higher generation probabilities. Rarefaction of sorted-subset datasets indicated incomplete sequencing despite the large sequencing depth. Sharing across several donors was observed for around 5% of naive CD4, less than 4% of naive CD8, over 2% of memory CD4, and roughly 0.43% of memory CD8 clonotypes. Estimated clonotype richness was generally larger for naive than for memory subsets.

Donors were healthy HIV-negative adults with no recently reported acute infections or vaccinations. Every donor was a Caucasian adult residing in Nashville, Tennessee, USA. CD4+ T cells were enriched by magnetic negative selection; naive cells were then positively selected on CD45RA, and the negative fraction formed the memory subset. Blood was obtained by leukapheresis, after which PBMCs were separated by Ficoll-Histopaque density gradient centrifugation and cryopreserved in liquid nitrogen vapor phase. Purity and quantity of every magnetically sorted T cell population were checked by analytical flow cytometry. From each sorted fraction, genomic DNA was isolated and quantified by UV absorbance on a Nanodrop 2000c. About this clone itself: The target of this receptor is not known. No base qualities exist here, and no much larger clone lies one base off it.

Trimming accounts for 4 bases at V and 2 bases at J, while the number of junction bases matched to no gene is 4. Reading from cysteine to phenylalanine, the CDR3 counts 15 amino acids. Here the CDR3 DNA is all that survives: 45 bases in frame from base 1. The germline V gene specifies SNHLY as CDR1 and FYNNEI as CDR2. TCR CDR3 regions were amplified from genomic DNA by multiplex PCR using the deep immunoSEQ assay. Extracted genomic DNA from each cell subset was spread evenly across all wells of several immunoSEQ 96-well plates, with each plate serving as a replicate. For sorted subsets, each replicate PCR was loaded with roughly 190 ng genomic DNA, equivalent to 25,000 to 30,000 T cell genomes. Purified libraries were measured with a Qubit 3.0 fluorometer, size-checked on a Bioanalyzer 2100, and measured again with the KAPA Library Quantification kit. Every immunoSEQ 96-well plate was sequenced on a dedicated single-read 150-cycle Illumina NextSeq 550 flow cell. The study's processing was this. Because the immunoSEQ output held only junctional sequences and lacked quality scores, the filtering could not match the filtering applied to full-length reads. Sequences were annotated with PyIR, a Python wrapper for IgBLAST v1.9, using IMGT germline references to assign V/J genes and CDR3. Any read was removed if the V/J assignment was weak (E-value above 1e-6), the CDR3 was missing, or the read contained stop codons, out-of-frame junctions, or ambiguous translated residues. V3J clonotypes were defined as sequences sharing the same inferred V gene, J gene, and CDR3 amino acid sequence. The percentage overlap between two repertoires was calculated by dividing the number of shared unique clonotypes by the size of the smaller repertoire. Repertoire richness was assessed with RTK rarefaction, the Chao1 estimator, and Recon v2.1 estimates of unobserved clonotypes. For all TCRbeta clonotypes obtained by the gDNA method from a handful of donors, generation probabilities were computed with OLGA. Here the immuneACCESS table is served through TCRdb, limited to in-frame sequences with V and J called. Missing clones are a known gap in these copies; in checked studies unresolved V genes cover under half, and the rest lacks a known reason. D and trimming were read from the DNA, whereas the V and J calls and clone size are those reported in that table. This sample comprises about 2 million clones, 95% of them detected only once. The top ten clonotypes cover 0.13% of the sample.

Sequenced sample: naive CD4+ T cells sorted from blood. Explained via the paper, the cell subset or site label denotes: CD45RA+ positively selected. This receptor was obtained from a young man in good health. The chain was built from TRBV2 and TRBJ2-3; 9 bases in between match TRBD2. The DNA is as follows: TGTGCCAGCAGTGTACTAGCGGGTACCACAGATACGCAGTATTTT. Its coded protein is CASSVLAGTTDTQYF. The entire variable domain, with the stretches around the CDR3 drawn from the reference TRBV2 and TRBJ2-3 proteins, is EPEVTQTPSHQVTQMGQEVILRCVPISNHLYFYWYRQILGQKVEFLVSFYNNEISEKSEIFDDQFSVERPDGSNFTLKIRSTKLEDSAMYFCASSVLAGTTDTQYFGPGTRLTVL.